These 7 T cell receptor beta chains came from one sample sequenced in a study of blood T cell repertoires in COVID-19. TCRdb's table, derived via immunoSEQ multiplex PCR, lists solely in-frame clones and lacks some. The sample has about 190,000 clones, around four fifths seen once. The sequenced sample was peripheral blood. The receptors derive from a woman aged 30 to 39 with acute or convalescent COVID-19.

A few counts support this clone. The chain joins TRBV4-3 to TRBJ2-1; TRBD2 matches at 8 bases. J gave up 4 bases and V 4 bases, and 6 bases lay outside the gene matches. Germline-derived CDR1 and CDR2 are LGHNA and YSLEER. The CDR3 has 15 amino acids. DNA for the CDR3: TGCGCCAGCAGCCCCAGCGGGGGACGATACAATGAGCAGTTCTTC. This codes for CASSPSGGRYNEQFF.

This clone occurred a few times. The V and J genes are TRBV19 and TRBJ1-4, with D possibly being TRBD1 (5 bases). The germline V gene encodes CDR1 LNHDA and CDR2 SQIVND (reference sequence). There are 18 residues in the CDR3. With 5 bases removed from V and 3 bases from J, the gap between germline ends came to 22 bases. The CDR3 nucleotides are TGTGCCAGTAGTTGGGGGAGGCTTGGCTCAACAGCTAATGAAAAACTGTTTTTT. Its translation: CASSWGRLGSTANEKLFF. Full variable domain (outside the CDR3, taken from reference TRBV19 and TRBJ1-4): DGGITQSPKYLFRKEGQNVTLSCEQNLNHDAMYWYRQDPGQGLRLIYYSQIVNDFQKGDIAEGYSVSREKKESFPLTVTSAQKNPTAFYLCASSWGRLGSTANEKLFFGSGTQLSVL.

The V call is TRBV2, the J call TRBJ1-4, with D possibly being TRBD1 (6 bases). The V end was cut by 4 bases, the J end by 7 bases, with 10 bases between. The CDR3 has 13 residues. The germline CDR1 and CDR2 sequences are SNHLY and FYNNEI. CDR3 residues: CASSVRGAEKLFF. The CDR3 bases are TGTGCCAGCAGTGTCAGGGGCGCTGAAAAACTGTTTTTT.

The genes are TRBV19 and TRBJ1-1; D gene ambiguous. This CDR3 region has 13 residues. The germline V gene has CDR1 LNHDA and CDR2 SQIVND (reference sequence). Trimming took 7 bases from V and 0 from J, leaving 9 bases between them. The CDR3, as DNA: TGTGCCAGTAAATACCAGTTGAACACTGAAGCTTTCTTT. It specifies CASKYQLNTEAFF.

The V call is TRBV5-1, the J call TRBJ2-2; 10 bases match TRBD2. V was clipped by 3 bases and J by 5 bases; unmatched bases: 7. Germline CDR1 and CDR2: SGHRS and YFSETQ. This CDR3 spans 16 amino acids. For the CDR3, the DNA is TGCGCCAGCAGCTGGCGGGCTAGCGGGGGTACCGGGGAGCTGTTTTTT. Translated, it gives CASSWRASGGTGELFF.

V usage is TRBV7-9 and J usage is TRBJ1-1; D is perhaps TRBD1 (6 bases). The V gene lost 5 bases and the J gene lost 0 bases, with 10 bases spanning the gap. CDR1 SEHNR and CDR2 FQNEAQ come from the germline V gene (reference sequence). The CDR3 sequence is 14 residues long. The CDR3 DNA reads as TGTGCCAGCAGCGTAGGACAGCTGAACACTGAAGCTTTCTTT. This encodes CASSVGQLNTEAFF.

The rearrangement joins TRBV5-1 to TRBJ1-3; no definite D call. Trimming cost V 3 bases and J 0 bases, with 10 bases left between them. Germline CDR1 reads SGHRS; CDR2 reads YFSETQ. CDR3 length equals 15 residues. CDR3 nucleotide sequence: TGCGCCAGCAGCTCGACACTCGCCTCTGGAAACACCATATATTTT. Translating gives CASSSTLASGNTIYF.